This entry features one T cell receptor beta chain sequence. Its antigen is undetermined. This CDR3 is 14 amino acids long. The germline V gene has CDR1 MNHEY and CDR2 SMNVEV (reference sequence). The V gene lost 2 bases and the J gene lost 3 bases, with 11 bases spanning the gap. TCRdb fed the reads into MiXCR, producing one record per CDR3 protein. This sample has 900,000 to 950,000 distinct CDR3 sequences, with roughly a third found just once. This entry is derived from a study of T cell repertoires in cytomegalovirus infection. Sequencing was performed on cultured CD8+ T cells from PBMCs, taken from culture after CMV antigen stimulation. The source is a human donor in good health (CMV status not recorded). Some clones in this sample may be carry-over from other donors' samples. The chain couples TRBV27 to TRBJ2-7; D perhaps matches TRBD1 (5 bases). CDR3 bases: TGTGCCAGCAGTTTACAGGGATTTGGCTACGAGCAGTACTTC. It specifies CASSLQGFGYEQYF.